What follows are 16 T cell receptor beta chains derived from one specimen sequenced in a study of T cells and Merkel cell carcinoma outcomes. The assay was immunoSEQ multiplex PCR, and TCRdb's table has in-frame clones only and misses some. The sample gives roughly 11,000 clones, roughly 95% of which show up once; more than 0.9% is in the top ten. Sequencing was carried out using tumor tissue from Merkel cell carcinoma. Receptor source: a human donor with Merkel cell carcinoma.

The rearrangement joins TRBV4-3 to TRBJ2-2, with 12 bases matching TRBD1. V was pared by 3 bases and J by 0 bases, with 8 bases of the junction left unmatched. The CDR3 has 19 amino acids. Germline assignment: CDR1 LGHNA and CDR2 YSLEER. The DNA for the CDR3 is TGCGCCAGCAGCCAGCGGCCGGGACAGGGGGCTTCGAACACCGGGGAGCTGTTTTTT. It is translated as CASSQRPGQGASNTGELFF.

This rearrangement joins TRBV29-1 to TRBJ2-7; 9 positions match TRBD1. The CDR3 is 14 residues long. Germline loops: CDR1 SQVTM, CDR2 ANQGSEA. The trim removed 6 bases at V and 5 bases at J, leaving 11 bases unmatched. The CDR3 DNA reads as TGCAGCGTCAGAGCCGGGACAGGGATCAACGAGCAGTACTTC. Translated, it gives CSVRAGTGINEQYF.

The DNA of the CDR3 is TGTGCCAGCTCACTTCAAGAGACCCAGTACTTC. It codes for CASSLQETQYF. This chain connects TRBV18 to TRBJ2-5, with D unresolved. The V end lost 4 bases, the J end lost 2 bases, and 2 bases lay between the germline ends. This CDR3 is built from 11 residues. CDR1 and CDR2 from the germline V gene are KGHSH and LQKENI.

In this sample, this clone turned up a few times. This rearrangement joins TRBV6-5 to TRBJ2-4, with 7 bases that match TRBD1. The CDR3 covers 13 residues. Germline values: CDR1 MNHEY, CDR2 SVGAGI. J lost 9 bases, V lost 5 bases, and 7 bases had no gene match. The CDR3 DNA sequence: TGTGCCAGCAGTCAACAGGGGTTAAGCATTCAGTACTTC. Translating gives CASSQQGLSIQYF.

The chain is built from TRBV28 and TRBJ1-1; no reliable D call. V was pared by 3 bases and J by 4 bases, with 6 bases between. Germline assignment: CDR1 MDHEN and CDR2 SYDVKM. The CDR3 spans 12 residues. The chain's CDR3 is CASSFWTTEAFF. The CDR3 DNA is TGTGCCAGCAGTTTTTGGACCACTGAAGCTTTCTTT.

This clone was seen only once. This chain joins TRBV30 and TRBJ2-3; 7 bases map to TRBD2. V trimming: 5 bases; J trimming: 2 bases; junction bases outside the gene matches: 10. CDR1 and CDR2 (germline): GTSNPN, SVGIG (reference sequence). The CDR3 sequence is 15 residues long. As DNA, the CDR3 is TGTGCCTGGCGGCAACGGGGGGTTAACACAGATACGCAGTATTTT. Protein product: CAWRQRGVNTDTQYF.

This clone was recorded once. The chain couples TRBV5-1 to TRBJ2-3; 8 bases fit TRBD2. There are 15 residues in the CDR3. Germline CDR1 SGHRS, CDR2 YFSETQ. J lost 0 bases, V lost 6 bases, and 6 bases had no gene match. The DNA for the CDR3 is TGCGCCAGCAAACAGCGGGGGCATAGCACAGATACGCAGTATTTT. Translating it yields CASKQRGHSTDTQYF.

The V gene is TRBV10-2, the J gene TRBJ2-1, with D perhaps matching TRBD2 (6 bases). The CDR3 has 15 amino acids. Germline-derived CDR1 and CDR2 are WSHSY and SAAADI. Trimming took 0 bases from V and 1 from J, leaving 7 bases between them. CDR3 DNA sequence: TGCGCCAGCAGTGAGTCGCGGGGTTCCTACAATGAGCAGTTCTTC. The encoded protein is CASSESRGSYNEQFF.

The chain uses TRBV29-1 and TRBJ1-5, with D tentatively TRBD1 (6 bases). This CDR3 has 12 residues. Trimming pared 6 bases from V and 11 bases from J, leaving 17 bases between. Germline V gene data show CDR1 as SQVTM and CDR2 as ANQGSEA. The CDR3 loop reads CSVGGGGGAQHF. In DNA, the CDR3 is TGCAGCGTCGGAGGGGGAGGGGGAGCCCAGCATTTT.

This clone was observed a handful of times. The chain recombines TRBV9 with TRBJ1-1; D is unclear. Germline-derived CDR1 and CDR2 are SGDLS and YYNGEE. The V end was cut by 4 bases, the J end by 7 bases, with 17 bases between. The CDR3 contains 14 residues. For the CDR3, the DNA is TGTGCCAGCAGCAACCCGAACGGAGTGGATGAAGCTTTCTTT. It encodes CASSNPNGVDEAFF. Supplemented by reference TRBV9 and TRBJ1-1, the full variable domain reads DSGVTQTPKHLITATGQRVTLRCSPRSGDLSVYWYQQSLDQGLQFLIQYYNGEERAKGNILERFSAQQFPDLHSELNLSSLELGDSALYFCASSNPNGVDEAFFGQGTRLTVV.

The rearrangement joins TRBV7-2 to TRBJ2-3, with D hard to call. CDR3 length: 13 amino acids. V was trimmed by 0 bases and J by 2 bases, leaving 3 bases between them. The germline V gene encodes CDR1 SGHTA and CDR2 FQGNSA. CDR3 sequence reads: CASSLADTDTQYF. The CDR3 DNA reads TGTGCCAGCAGCTTAGCGGACACAGATACGCAGTATTTT.

The chain is built from TRBV18 and TRBJ2-7, with D possibly being TRBD2 (5 bases). The CDR3 is 15 residues long. The V gene's germline CDR1 is KGHSH and CDR2 LQKENI. Trimming removed 4 bases at V and 4 bases at J, with 17 bases between. The CDR3, as DNA: TGTGCCAGCTCACTTCTCCCACGGGGAGAATACGAGCAGTACTTC. This encodes CASSLLPRGEYEQYF.

V and J are TRBV9 and TRBJ1-2, with TRBD1 identical over 10 bases. The ends lost 4 bases at V and 7 bases at J; junction bases unmatched: 10. CDR3 length: 15 residues. Germline-derived CDR1 and CDR2 are SGDLS and YYNGEE. In DNA form, the CDR3 reads TGTGCCAGCAGCCCGGACAGGGGGGATCTGTCTGGCTACACCTTC. Translated: CASSPDRGDLSGYTF. The full variable domain, in which reference TRBV9 and TRBJ1-2 provide the parts outside the CDR3, is DSGVTQTPKHLITATGQRVTLRCSPRSGDLSVYWYQQSLDQGLQFLIQYYNGEERAKGNILERFSAQQFPDLHSELNLSSLELGDSALYFCASSPDRGDLSGYTFGSGTRLTVV.

This clone was recorded only once. V gene TRBV11-1 combines with J gene TRBJ2-1; D is ambiguous. Germline V CDR1 and CDR2: SGHAT, FQDESV (reference sequence). The CDR3 contains 14 residues. V gave up 3 bases and J gave up 7 bases, with 13 bases separating them. The CDR3 DNA sequence: TGTGCCAGCAGCTTTAGCATGAGAGCGAATGAGCAGTTCTTC. This codes for CASSFSMRANEQFF.

This chain uses TRBV7-3 with TRBJ2-3, with 7 bases fitting TRBD2. The CDR3 loop spans 14 amino acids. V trimming: 4 bases; J trimming: 6 bases; junction bases outside the gene matches: 7. The germline V gene encodes CDR1 SGHTA and CDR2 FQGTGA. CDR3 sequence reads: CASSSGRGDDTQYF. CDR3 in DNA: TGTGCCAGCAGCTCCGGTCGGGGGGACGATACGCAGTATTTT.

The chain is built from TRBV5-1 and TRBJ2-1, with D unresolved. The V gene's germline CDR1 is SGHRS and CDR2 YFSETQ. Trimming took 4 bases from V and 9 from J, leaving 20 bases between them. The CDR3 covers 15 residues. CDR3 bases: TGCGCCAGCAGCCCGCGACCGACGGCCGGTTTTGAGCAGTTCTTC. Translation: CASSPRPTAGFEQFF.